These 8 T cell receptor beta chains share one sample of origin, sequenced in a study of T-cell memory formation after mild COVID-19. TCRdb redid the calling of the 5' RACE reads with MiXCR, one entry per CDR3 protein. Of 35,000 to 55,000 distinct CDR3 sequences listed, approximately 9.6% are singletons. The specimen was PBMCs or a T cell subset sorted from them (not recorded which). The receptors originated from an adult woman who had mild COVID-19 (a few samples of this study predate the infection). Cell type and time point are not known.

The V and J genes are TRBV12-3 or TRBV12-4 and TRBJ2-7; D may correspond to TRBD1 or TRBD2 (6 bases each). Trimming removed 6 bases at V and 1 base at J, with 31 bases between. This CDR3 comprises 20 residues. CDR3 in DNA: TGTGCCAGCAGCCAGACCCATCGGGGGCTCCTTTCCCGGGGTTCCTACGAGCAGTACTTC. This sequence encodes CASSQTHRGLLSRGSYEQYF.

This clonotype was seen a handful of times. The genes are TRBV20-1 and TRBJ2-7; D is possibly TRBD1 or TRBD2 (6 bases each). The CDR3 loop spans 13 amino acids. V lost 8 bases, J lost 2 bases, and 16 bases lay in between. Per the germline V gene, CDR1 is DFQATT and CDR2 is SNEGSKA (reference sequence). The CDR3: CSSTGRSPYEQYF. In nucleotides, the CDR3 is TGCAGTTCCACAGGGAGGTCTCCCTACGAGCAGTACTTC.

In this sample, this clonotype turned up a few times. The V and J genes are TRBV5-1 and TRBJ2-5; D perhaps matches TRBD1 (6 bases). V lost 4 bases and J 3 bases, leaving 13 bases between the germline ends. CDR3 length: 14 residues. CDR1 is SGHRS, CDR2 YFSETQ, per germline. The DNA of the CDR3 is TGCGCCAGCAGCAGAGAAGGACAGAAAGAGACCCAGTACTTC. Protein product: CASSREGQKETQYF.

This clonotype was recorded a few times. V is TRBV25-1 and J is TRBJ1-2, with 7 bases lining up with TRBD1. CDR1 MGHDK and CDR2 SYGVNS come from the germline V gene. There are 15 residues in the CDR3. Trimming cost V 5 bases and J 2 bases; bases outside gene matches: 8. The CDR3 sequence: CASSTRGTVNYGYTF. DNA for the CDR3: TGTGCCAGCAGTACCCGCGGGACAGTAAACTATGGCTACACCTTC.

The gene calls are TRBV24-1 and TRBJ2-2; 7 nucleotides match TRBD1. CDR3 length equals 16 residues. Looked up from germline, CDR1 is KGHDR and CDR2 is SFDVKD. V shed 4 bases and J 7 bases; nucleotides not matched to a gene: 11. The CDR3 is CATSEQTGSPRGELFF. CDR3 DNA sequence: TGTGCCACCAGTGAGCAGACAGGGTCGCCCCGCGGGGAGCTGTTTTTT.

This clonotype was seen a handful of times. The rearrangement uses TRBV9 and TRBJ1-2, with D maybe TRBD1 (5 bases). Per germline, CDR1 SGDLS and CDR2 YYNGEE. V lost 0 bases, J lost 8 bases, and 17 bases lay in between. This CDR3 is 15 amino acids long. The CDR3 DNA reads as TGTGCCAGCAGCGTAGAGAACAGGACCTCAGACGGCTACACCTTC. It specifies CASSVENRTSDGYTF.

The V call is TRBV7-2, the J call TRBJ2-4, with D possibly called TRBD1 or TRBD2 (5 bases each). Germline V gene lookup returns CDR1 SGHTA and CDR2 FQGNSA. The CDR3 is made up of 15 amino acids. Trimming took 5 bases from V and 5 from J, leaving 16 bases between them. CDR3 nucleotide sequence: TGTGCCAGCAGCCGACTGGGGGATTTCCAAAACATTCAGTACTTC. Protein sequence: CASSRLGDFQNIQYF.

The chain links TRBV6-2 or TRBV6-3 to TRBJ1-1, with D unresolved. With 6 bases removed from V and 0 bases from J, the gap between germline ends came to 11 bases. The germline V gene encodes CDR1 MNHEY and CDR2 SVGEGT. The CDR3 length is 14 residues. The CDR3 sequence: CASSPHRLNTEAFF. In nucleotides, the CDR3 is TGTGCCAGCAGCCCCCATCGGCTGAACACTGAAGCTTTCTTT.